A single sample gave rise to the 14 T cell receptor beta chains below, sequenced in a study of early T cells in non-severe SARS-CoV-2 infection. From the 5' RACE reads, TCRdb called clonotypes with MiXCR, one entry per CDR3 protein. In the table there are more than 90,000 distinct CDR3 sequences, approximately 10% of which are singletons. The sample was whole blood. The receptor set was obtained from an adult who was a healthcare worker with PCR-confirmed SARS-CoV-2 infection or an uninfected control (not recorded which).

Many counts were recorded for this clonotype. The chain couples TRBV10-1 to TRBJ2-7; unclear D gene. Trimming shortened V by 8 bases and J by 6 bases, and 11 bases separated the two germline ends. The germline gives CDR1 WNHNN, CDR2 SYGVQD (reference sequence). CDR3 length equals 11 residues. The CDR3 DNA sequence: TGCGCCAGCGAATATCTGGGCGAGCAGTACTTC. Protein product: CASEYLGEQYF.

The chain carries TRBV11-2 and TRBJ2-3; D not certain. Germline CDR1 SGHAT, CDR2 FQNNGV. This CDR3 is built from 15 residues. The V end was cut by 1 base, the J end by 5 bases, with 13 bases between. CDR3 DNA sequence: TGTGCCAGCAGCTTAGCCAGAACCACGGGAGATACGCAGTATTTT. This encodes CASSLARTTGDTQYF.

This clonotype showed up just once. The chain uses TRBV20-1 and TRBJ1-6; possibly TRBD1 for D (5 bases). The germline V gene has CDR1 DFQATT and CDR2 SNEGSKA (reference sequence). V lost 2 bases and J 8 bases, leaving 10 bases between the germline ends. CDR3 length: 13 amino acids. CDR3 protein: CSARKDTHSPLHF. CDR3 bases: TGCAGTGCTAGAAAGGACACCCATTCACCCCTCCACTTT.

This clonotype was observed at least ten times. The chain couples TRBV27 to TRBJ1-2; D is possibly TRBD1 (5 bases). V shed 4 bases and J shed 6 bases, with 12 bases lying between them. The CDR3 covers 13 residues. The germline V gene encodes CDR1 MNHEY and CDR2 SMNVEV (reference sequence). As DNA, the CDR3 is TGTGCCAGCAGTTCCGGGACGAAGAATGGCTACACCTTC. This gives the protein CASSSGTKNGYTF.

The chain couples TRBV6-5 to TRBJ2-5; D perhaps matches TRBD1 (5 bases). V lost 5 bases to trimming and J lost 2 bases, with 9 bases between them. The CDR3 runs to 13 residues. Germline V CDR1 and CDR2: MNHEY, SVGAGI. The CDR3 loop is CASSRTLQETQYF. The CDR3 coding sequence is TGTGCCAGCAGTCGGACACTTCAAGAGACCCAGTACTTC.

The rearrangement uses TRBV27 and TRBJ1-1; D gene unclear. The germline V gene has CDR1 MNHEY and CDR2 SMNVEV (reference sequence). The ends were cut back, 4 bases at V and 0 bases at J, with 12 bases in the middle. The CDR3 has 15 residues. CDR3 DNA sequence: TGTGCCAGCAGTTCTCGGATCCGGATGAACACTGAAGCTTTCTTT. It translates to CASSSRIRMNTEAFF.

This clonotype was seen a few times. The rearrangement links TRBV7-2 to TRBJ2-6, with D unresolved. Deletions cut 2 bases from V and 1 base from J, with 6 bases between. The CDR3 covers 15 residues. CDR1 is SGHTA, CDR2 FQGNSA, per germline. CDR3 region: CASSLRDSGANVLTF. The CDR3 DNA reads as TGTGCCAGCAGCTTAAGGGATTCTGGGGCCAACGTCCTGACTTTC.

This clonotype was seen at least ten times. The genes are TRBV6-5 and TRBJ1-5, with D tentatively TRBD1 (5 bases). The germline V and J ends were trimmed by 5 bases and 1 base, with 12 bases remaining between them. Germline assignment: CDR1 MNHEY and CDR2 SVGAGI. CDR3 length: 15 amino acids. This CDR3 reads CASSPPGYSNQPQHF. For the CDR3, the DNA is TGTGCCAGCAGTCCGCCAGGGTACAGCAATCAGCCCCAGCATTTT.

Comment on this clonotype: An end of the junction differs from the germline gene, which may be a read error. The chain carries TRBV6-5 and TRBJ1-4; no reliable D call. Germline lookup yields CDR1 MNHEY and CDR2 SVGAGI. This CDR3 contains 13 residues. The chain's CDR3 is CASSYATDEILFF. CDR3 nucleotide sequence: TGTGCCAGCAGTTATGCGACTGATGAAATACTGTTTTTT.

This clonotype was counted only a few times. V is TRBV5-1 and J is TRBJ2-3; no firm D call. With 3 bases removed from V and 6 bases from J, the gap between germline ends came to 8 bases. The CDR3 has 12 amino acids. Germline V lookup: CDR1 SGHRS, CDR2 YFSETQ. CDR3 in amino acids: CASSSRADTQYF. CDR3 sequence (DNA): TGCGCCAGCAGCTCAAGAGCGGATACGCAGTATTTT. The whole variable domain, filled in from reference TRBV5-1 and TRBJ2-3, reads KAGVTQTPRYLIKTRGQQVTLSCSPISGHRSVSWYQQTPGQGLQFLFEYFSETQRNKGNFPGRFSGRQFSNSRSEMNVSTLELGDSALYLCASSSRADTQYFGPGTRLTVL.

This clonotype was recorded many times. The V gene is TRBV4-1, the J gene TRBJ2-1; 12 bases align to TRBD2. From germline, CDR1 is MGHRA and CDR2 YSYEKL. Trimming took 1 base from V and 8 from J; bases not matched to a gene: 9. This CDR3 comprises 17 residues. The CDR3 nucleotides are TGCGCCAGCAGCCAAGTATTGAGACTAGCGGGGGTCGATGAGCAGTTCTTC. It translates to CASSQVLRLAGVDEQFF.

This clonotype appeared many times. The chain is built from TRBV4-2 and TRBJ2-2; TRBD1 is a possible D gene (6 bases). From germline, CDR1 is LGHNA and CDR2 YNFKEQ. The length of the CDR3 is 14 residues. Trimming took off 3 bases at V and 4 bases at J, with 9 bases between the two ends. The CDR3 DNA reads as TGTGCCAGCAGCCACAGGGGATCCACCGGGGAGCTGTTTTTT. It is translated as CASSHRGSTGELFF.

The chain combines TRBV7-9 with TRBJ1-1, with D perhaps TRBD1 (5 bases). The CDR3 totals 12 residues. CDR1 SEHNR and CDR2 FQNEAQ come from the germline V gene (reference sequence). The V end was cut by 5 bases, the J end by 8 bases, with 12 bases between. The CDR3 region has the DNA TGTGCCAGCAGCACAGATCGGACAGAAGCTTTCTTT. This sequence encodes CASSTDRTEAFF. Complete variable domain (other parts from reference TRBV7-9 and TRBJ1-1): DTGVSQNPRHKITKRGQNVTFRCDPISEHNRLYWYRQTLGQGPEFLTYFQNEAQLEKSRLLSDRFSAERPKGSFSTLEIQRTEQGDSAMYLCASSTDRTEAFFGQGTRLTVV.

This chain uses TRBV4-1 with TRBJ2-2; D might be TRBD1 (6 bases). This CDR3 has 13 residues. V was cut by 5 bases and J by 6 bases, with 10 bases left in between. Germline-derived CDR1 and CDR2 are MGHRA and YSYEKL. CDR3 sequence reads: CASSDTGSGELFF. CDR3 DNA: TGCGCCAGCAGCGACACAGGGTCCGGGGAGCTGTTTTTT.